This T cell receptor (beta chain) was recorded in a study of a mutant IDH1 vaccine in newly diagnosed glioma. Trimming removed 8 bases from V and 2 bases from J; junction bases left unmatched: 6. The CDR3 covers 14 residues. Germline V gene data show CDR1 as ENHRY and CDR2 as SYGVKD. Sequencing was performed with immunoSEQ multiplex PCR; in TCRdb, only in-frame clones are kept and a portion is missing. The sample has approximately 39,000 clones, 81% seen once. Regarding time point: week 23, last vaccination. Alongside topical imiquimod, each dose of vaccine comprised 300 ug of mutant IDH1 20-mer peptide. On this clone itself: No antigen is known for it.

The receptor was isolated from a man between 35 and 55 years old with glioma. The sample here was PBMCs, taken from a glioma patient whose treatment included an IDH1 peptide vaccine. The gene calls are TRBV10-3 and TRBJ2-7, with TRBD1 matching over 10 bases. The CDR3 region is CAIASGQGPYEQYF. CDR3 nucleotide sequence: TGTGCCATCGCTTCGGGACAGGGGCCCTACGAGCAGTACTTC.